This record covers a single T cell receptor (beta chain). Its antigen is unknown. No base-level quality is on record; no much larger clone is a single base apart. V lost 1 base and J lost 1 base, and the count of bases not matched to a germline gene is 10. Including the terminal cysteine and phenylalanine, the CDR3 comprises 19 residues. Of all the DNA, just the CDR3 is kept, 57 bases in frame from base 1. CDR1 and CDR2 (DFQATT, SNEGSKA) derive from the germline V gene (reference sequence). This record comes from a study of immune reconstitution after stem cell transplant in scleroderma (TCRdb year 2017). The library was prepared using RT-PCR. Instrument used: Illumina MiSeq. TCRdb trimmed the raw reads at Q25, called clones with MiXCR and kept productive beta chains. Every CDR3 protein is listed once, alongside the most common genes and DNA of its rows. The sample records around 3,000 distinct CDR3 sequences, around 8.3% of which are singletons. Of the sample, 9% to 10% is held by the ten largest clones.

The V and J genes are TRBV20-1 and TRBJ2-7, with 16 bases in between that match TRBD2. The clonotype originates from a female donor with systemic sclerosis. Collection took place before or after autologous hematopoietic stem cell transplantation (not recorded which). This receptor carries the CDR3 CSARGVPGLAGGRSYEQYF. The nucleotides are TGCAGTGCTAGAGGGGTACCGGGACTAGCGGGGGGGCGTTCCTACGAGCAGTACTTC.